This T cell receptor (beta chain) was captured in a study of T cells in Graves' hyperthyroidism and ophthalmopathy. Study at large: Peripheral blood was acquired at first diagnosis, ahead of any therapy whatsoever.

What was amplified from RNA transcripts were TCR beta CDR3 regions. A first-round RT-PCR of the TCR CDR3 used the HTBI primer set. TCRdb independently ran MiXCR on the multiplex PCR reads; one entry per CDR3 protein. The table includes a few hundred thousand distinct CDR3 sequences, 20% to 30% detected once. Clinical symptoms, serum thyroxine, TRAb, thyroid ultrasound and orbital computed tomography informed diagnoses. The length of the CDR3 is 15 residues. Per the germline V gene, CDR1 is KGHDR and CDR2 is SFDVKD. V lost 5 bases and J lost 4, with 16 bases in between. This sequence joins TRBV24-1 and TRBJ1-1; D gene ambiguous. Sequencing was carried out using blood. The clonotype was recovered from a man aged 45-60 years with Graves' hyperthyroidism. In DNA form, the CDR3 reads TGTGCCACCAGTGTATCGAATGAGGGTCGCACTGAAGCTTTCTTT. Translated: CATSVSNEGRTEAFF.